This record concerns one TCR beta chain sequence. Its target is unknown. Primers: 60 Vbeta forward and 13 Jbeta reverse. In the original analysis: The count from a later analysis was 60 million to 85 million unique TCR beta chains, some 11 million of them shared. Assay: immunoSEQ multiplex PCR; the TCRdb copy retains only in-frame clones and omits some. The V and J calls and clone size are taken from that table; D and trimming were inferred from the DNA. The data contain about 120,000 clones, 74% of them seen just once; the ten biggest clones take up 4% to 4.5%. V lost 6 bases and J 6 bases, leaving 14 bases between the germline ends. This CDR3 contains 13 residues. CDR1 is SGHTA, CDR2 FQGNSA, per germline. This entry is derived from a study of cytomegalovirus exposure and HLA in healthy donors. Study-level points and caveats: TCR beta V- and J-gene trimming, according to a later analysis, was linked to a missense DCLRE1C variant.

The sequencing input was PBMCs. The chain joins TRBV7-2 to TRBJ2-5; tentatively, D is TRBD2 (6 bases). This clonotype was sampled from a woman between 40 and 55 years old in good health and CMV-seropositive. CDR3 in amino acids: CASRVGGRKTQYF. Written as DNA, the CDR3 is TGTGCCAGCAGAGTCGGGGGTCGGAAGACCCAGTACTTC.